These T cell receptor beta chains were read from a single sample in a study of T cell responses to AZD1222 COVID-19 vaccine. Here immunoSEQ multiplex PCR was the method, and the copy in TCRdb shows in-frame clones only, minus some. Seen here are 100,000 to 120,000 clones, about 90% observed once, and the top ten hold around 3.2%. The source material was peripheral blood, sampled on day 0 of AZD1222 vaccination. The receptors were gathered from an adult in good health. The CDR3 runs from the conserved cysteine through the conserved F or W. The order of the fields is clone size, J gene, V gene, D gene, CDR3 protein, CDR3 DNA. D genes are given only for firm matches. Clone size, where shown, is once, few, many, or a class for clones that have expanded.

abundance: NA; j_gene: TRBJ2-7; v_gene: TRBV18; d_gene: TRBD2; CDR3aa: CASSPTSGRDYEQYF; CDR3nt: TGTGCCAGCTCACCCACTAGCGGGAGGGACTACGAGCAGTACTTC
abundance: NA; j_gene: TRBJ2-2; v_gene: TRBV4-2; d_gene: NA; CDR3aa: CASSQEGLSTGELFF; CDR3nt: TGTGCCAGCAGCCAAGAGGGGCTGAGCACCGGGGAGCTGTTTTTT
abundance: NA; j_gene: TRBJ2-1; v_gene: TRBV24-1; d_gene: NA; CDR3aa: CATRTGTSFFF; CDR3nt: TGTGCCACCAGAACCGGGACAAGTTTCTTCTTC
abundance: NA; j_gene: TRBJ2-7; v_gene: TRBV5-8; d_gene: TRBD1; CDR3aa: CASSAPTTGTYEQYF; CDR3nt: TGTGCCAGCAGCGCTCCGACGACAGGGACCTACGAGCAGTACTTC
abundance: NA; j_gene: TRBJ1-5; v_gene: TRBV18; d_gene: TRBD1; CDR3aa: CASSPQVQGVMNQPQHF; CDR3nt: TGTGCCAGCTCACCACAGGTCCAGGGGGTTATGAATCAGCCCCAGCATTTT
abundance: NA; j_gene: TRBJ2-7; v_gene: TRBV6-5; d_gene: NA; CDR3aa: CASSYSDEQYF; CDR3nt: TGTGCCAGCAGTTACTCGGACGAGCAGTACTTC
abundance: NA; j_gene: TRBJ2-6; v_gene: TRBV6-5; d_gene: NA; CDR3aa: CASSYQASGANVLTF; CDR3nt: TGTGCCAGCAGTTACCAGGCATCTGGGGCCAACGTCCTGACTTTC
abundance: NA; j_gene: TRBJ2-3; v_gene: TRBV7-9; d_gene: TRBD1; CDR3aa: CASSLASGTGASSTDTQYF; CDR3nt: TGTGCCAGCAGCTTAGCGTCCGGGACAGGGGCTTCTAGCACAGATACGCAGTATTTT
abundance: NA; j_gene: TRBJ2-1; v_gene: TRBV7-9; d_gene: TRBD1; CDR3aa: CASSLELDRAEQFF; CDR3nt: TGTGCCAGCAGCTTAGAATTGGACAGGGCCGAGCAGTTCTTC
abundance: NA; j_gene: TRBJ2-1; v_gene: TRBV7-2; d_gene: TRBD2; CDR3aa: CASSALAGGFNEQFF; CDR3nt: TGTGCCAGCAGCGCTCTAGCGGGGGGGTTCAATGAGCAGTTCTTC
abundance: NA; j_gene: TRBJ2-7; v_gene: TRBV7-6; d_gene: TRBD1; CDR3aa: CASSSRAGTGTYGGYYEQYF; CDR3nt: TGTGCCAGCAGCTCACGAGCCGGGACAGGGACATACGGAGGCTACTACGAGCAGTACTTC
abundance: NA; j_gene: TRBJ2-3; v_gene: TRBV7-2; d_gene: NA; CDR3aa: CASSPGLVTDTQYF; CDR3nt: TGTGCCAGCAGCCCTGGACTGGTCACAGATACGCAGTATTTT
abundance: NA; j_gene: TRBJ2-3; v_gene: TRBV19; d_gene: TRBD2; CDR3aa: CASSIGGTSGTDTQYF; CDR3nt: TGTGCCAGTAGTATAGGAGGGACTAGCGGCACAGATACGCAGTATTTT
abundance: NA; j_gene: TRBJ1-1; v_gene: TRBV28; d_gene: NA; CDR3aa: CASSLLGARMNTEAFF; CDR3nt: TGTGCCAGCAGTTTATTAGGGGCTAGGATGAACACTGAAGCTTTCTTT
abundance: NA; j_gene: TRBJ1-2; v_gene: TRBV6-5; d_gene: TRBD1; CDR3aa: CASSYSPGGGYGYTF; CDR3nt: TGTGCCAGCAGTTACTCTCCAGGGGGGGGATATGGCTACACCTTC
abundance: once; j_gene: TRBJ1-2; v_gene: TRBV28; d_gene: NA; CDR3aa: CASSSLLDGYTF; CDR3nt: TGTGCCAGCAGTTCTCTACTGGATGGCTACACCTTC
abundance: NA; j_gene: TRBJ1-2; v_gene: TRBV6-5; d_gene: TRBD1; CDR3aa: CASSYADRESGYTF; CDR3nt: TGTGCCAGCAGTTATGCCGACAGGGAAAGTGGCTACACCTTC
abundance: NA; j_gene: TRBJ2-7; v_gene: TRBV6-2/TRBV6-3; d_gene: TRBD2; CDR3aa: CASSYGPSGDYEQYF; CDR3nt: TGTGCCAGCAGTTACGGGCCTAGCGGGGACTACGAGCAGTACTTC
abundance: NA; j_gene: TRBJ2-6; v_gene: TRBV5-1; d_gene: TRBD1; CDR3aa: CAPRGGQGASGANVLTF; CDR3nt: TGCGCCCCACGAGGGGGACAGGGGGCGTCGGGGGCCAACGTCCTGACTTTC
abundance: NA; j_gene: TRBJ1-2; v_gene: TRBV5-3; d_gene: NA; CDR3aa: CARSVTAGREGYGYTF; CDR3nt: TGTGCCAGAAGCGTCACTGCGGGCAGGGAAGGATATGGCTACACCTTC
abundance: NA; j_gene: TRBJ2-3; v_gene: TRBV9; d_gene: NA; CDR3aa: CASSLGFTDTQYF; CDR3nt: TGTGCCAGCAGCCTTGGGTTCACAGATACGCAGTATTTT
abundance: NA; j_gene: TRBJ2-7; v_gene: TRBV12-3/TRBV12-4; d_gene: TRBD1; CDR3aa: CASADHRGYEQYF; CDR3nt: TGTGCCAGCGCTGACCACAGGGGCTACGAGCAGTACTTC
abundance: NA; j_gene: TRBJ2-5; v_gene: TRBV4-2; d_gene: NA; CDR3aa: CASSQDRGETQYF; CDR3nt: TGTGCCAGCAGCCAAGATCGGGGGGAGACCCAGTACTTC
abundance: NA; j_gene: TRBJ1-5; v_gene: TRBV3-1/TRBV3-2; d_gene: NA; CDR3aa: CASSQDFGGASGQPQHF; CDR3nt: TGTGCCAGCAGCCAAGATTTCGGGGGGGCCTCGGGTCAGCCCCAGCATTTT
abundance: NA; j_gene: TRBJ1-6; v_gene: TRBV12-3/TRBV12-4; d_gene: NA; CDR3aa: CASQGAGNSPLHF; CDR3nt: TGTGCCAGCCAGGGCGCGGGGAATTCACCCCTCCACTTT
abundance: NA; j_gene: TRBJ2-1; v_gene: TRBV7-9; d_gene: TRBD2; CDR3aa: CASSLREALIGEQFF; CDR3nt: TGTGCCAGCAGCCTCCGGGAGGCACTCATCGGTGAGCAGTTCTTC
abundance: NA; j_gene: TRBJ2-7; v_gene: TRBV6-2/TRBV6-3; d_gene: NA; CDR3aa: CASSHSSMGRHEQYF; CDR3nt: TGTGCCAGCAGTCATTCTTCCATGGGGAGGCACGAGCAGTACTTC
abundance: NA; j_gene: TRBJ2-3; v_gene: TRBV4-2; d_gene: NA; CDR3aa: CASRPKGGRGGTDTQYF; CDR3nt: TGTGCCAGCAGGCCCAAGGGGGGACGGGGGGGCACAGATACGCAGTATTTT
abundance: NA; j_gene: TRBJ1-2; v_gene: TRBV14; d_gene: NA; CDR3aa: CASSHRADEGLYGYTF; CDR3nt: TGTGCCAGCAGCCATCGCGCAGATGAGGGGCTCTATGGCTACACCTTC
abundance: NA; j_gene: TRBJ2-3; v_gene: TRBV28; d_gene: NA; CDR3aa: CASSLSGAWDTQYF; CDR3nt: TGTGCCAGCAGTTTATCGGGGGCTTGGGATACGCAGTATTTT
abundance: NA; j_gene: TRBJ1-1; v_gene: TRBV18; d_gene: TRBD1; CDR3aa: CASSSNRGTEAFF; CDR3nt: TGTGCCAGCTCAAGTAACAGGGGCACTGAAGCTTTCTTT
abundance: NA; j_gene: TRBJ1-3; v_gene: TRBV19; d_gene: NA; CDR3aa: CASSSGDGLIGNTIYF; CDR3nt: TGTGCCAGTAGTTCGGGAGACGGCCTCATTGGAAACACCATATATTTT
abundance: NA; j_gene: TRBJ1-4; v_gene: TRBV19; d_gene: NA; CDR3aa: CASGQSTNEKLFF; CDR3nt: TGTGCCAGTGGACAGTCAACTAATGAAAAACTGTTTTTT
abundance: few; j_gene: TRBJ1-5; v_gene: TRBV5-5; d_gene: NA; CDR3aa: CASSLLNSNQPQHF; CDR3nt: TGTGCCAGCAGCTTGTTAAACAGCAATCAGCCCCAGCATTTT
abundance: NA; j_gene: TRBJ2-5; v_gene: TRBV7-6; d_gene: NA; CDR3aa: CASSPDPGRQETQYF; CDR3nt: TGTGCCAGCAGCCCAGACCCGGGACGGCAAGAGACCCAGTACTTC
abundance: NA; j_gene: TRBJ1-5; v_gene: TRBV6-6; d_gene: NA; CDR3aa: CASIGGGYSNQPQHF; CDR3nt: TGTGCCAGCATCGGAGGGGGGTATAGCAATCAGCCCCAGCATTTT